The present entry profiles one T cell receptor beta chain with its context. This entry comes from a study of blood T cell repertoires in COVID-19. Study-level information: The samples span acute and convalescent COVID-19 from the United States, Italy and Spain. PBMCs, B-cell-depleted T cells, or T cells were the source of the cDNA or gDNA that made up the material.

In the original workflow: Amplification from reference gene primers served as the basis for estimated nucleated cell counts. Method: immunoSEQ multiplex PCR; TCRdb's copy keeps in-frame clones and lacks some. That table supplies the V and J calls and clone size; D and trimming were determined from the DNA. The table lists approximately 110,000 clones, more than 65% of them singletons. The germline gives CDR1 MGHDK, CDR2 SYGVNS. There are 15 residues in the CDR3. V trimming: 5 bases; J trimming: 9 bases; junction bases outside the gene matches: 11. Sequencing was done on a sample of peripheral blood. The chain is built from TRBV25-1 and TRBJ2-1, with 9 nucleotides matching TRBD2. The clonotype originates from an elderly woman with active or convalescent COVID-19. The CDR3 nucleotides are TGTGCCAGCAGTTCTCCAGGTCTAGCGGGACTTGAGCAGTTCTTC. The encoded protein is CASSSPGLAGLEQFF.